This is a list of T cell receptor beta chains from one sample in a study of naive and memory T cell subsets. A single record per CDR3 protein comes from TCRdb applying MiXCR to the 5' RACE reads. The sample carries around 48,000 distinct CDR3 sequences, about 4.8% recorded once. The receptors were gathered from a female donor in good health. The CDR3 runs from the conserved cysteine through the conserved F or W. The D gene is left open where the match is weak. The size field is filled for only some rows; it gives once, few, many or a size class.

D gene: -; CDR3 length: 13; V gene: TRBV12-3/TRBV12-4; clone size: many; J gene: TRBJ2-4; CDR3 protein: CASTMIAKNIQYF; CDR3 DNA: TGTGCCAGCACAATGATAGCCAAAAACATTCAGTACTTC
D gene: -; CDR3 length: 15; V gene: TRBV5-6; clone size: many; J gene: TRBJ2-3; CDR3 protein: CASRFGLGATDTQYF; CDR3 DNA: TGTGCCAGCAGGTTTGGTCTGGGAGCAACAGATACGCAGTATTTT
D gene: -; CDR3 length: 16; V gene: TRBV19; clone size: many; J gene: TRBJ2-1; CDR3 protein: CASSMRRPSSYNEQFF; CDR3 DNA: TGTGCCAGTAGTATGCGACGCCCAAGCTCCTACAATGAGCAGTTCTTC
D gene: -; CDR3 length: 14; V gene: TRBV18; clone size: -; J gene: TRBJ2-7; CDR3 protein: CTSSSGTSDYEQYF; CDR3 DNA: TGTACAAGCTCATCCGGGACGTCCGACTACGAGCAGTACTTC
D gene: TRBD1; CDR3 length: 16; V gene: TRBV20-1; clone size: many; J gene: TRBJ1-5; CDR3 protein: CSAQRGQGAIYQPQHF; CDR3 DNA: TGCAGTGCCCAAAGAGGACAGGGGGCCATCTATCAGCCCCAGCATTTT
D gene: -; CDR3 length: 14; V gene: TRBV10-3; clone size: few; J gene: TRBJ2-5; CDR3 protein: CAISPAGTQETQYF; CDR3 DNA: TGTGCCATCAGTCCTGCCGGGACACAAGAGACCCAGTACTTC
D gene: TRBD1; CDR3 length: 16; V gene: TRBV7-6; clone size: many; J gene: TRBJ1-5; CDR3 protein: CASSPRGTGGNQPQHF; CDR3 DNA: TGTGCCAGCAGCCCAAGGGGGACAGGGGGGAATCAGCCCCAGCATTTT
D gene: -; CDR3 length: 14; V gene: TRBV29-1; clone size: many; J gene: TRBJ2-1; CDR3 protein: CSVDGTPLRNEQFF; CDR3 DNA: TGCAGCGTTGATGGGACACCCCTTCGCAATGAGCAGTTCTTC
D gene: TRBD1; CDR3 length: 16; V gene: TRBV7-6; clone size: -; J gene: TRBJ2-7; CDR3 protein: CASSLPRTGGSYEQYF; CDR3 DNA: TGTGCCAGCAGCTTACCTCGGACAGGGGGCTCCTACGAGCAGTACTTC
D gene: -; CDR3 length: 10; V gene: TRBV9; clone size: many; J gene: TRBJ2-7; CDR3 protein: CASSGDEQYF; CDR3 DNA: TGTGCCAGCAGCGGAGACGAGCAGTACTTC
D gene: -; CDR3 length: 13; V gene: TRBV29-1; clone size: many; J gene: TRBJ1-1; CDR3 protein: CSVYQGLGTEAFF; CDR3 DNA: TGCAGCGTTTACCAGGGACTTGGCACTGAAGCTTTCTTT
D gene: -; CDR3 length: 12; V gene: TRBV29-1; clone size: many; J gene: TRBJ2-1; CDR3 protein: CGAGTYYNEQFF; CDR3 DNA: TGCGGGGCGGGAACTTATTACAATGAGCAGTTCTTC
D gene: -; CDR3 length: 15; V gene: TRBV12-3/TRBV12-4; clone size: many; J gene: TRBJ2-3; CDR3 protein: CASSLATGGTDTQYF; CDR3 DNA: TGTGCCAGCAGTTTAGCTACGGGAGGCACAGATACGCAGTATTTT
D gene: TRBD1; CDR3 length: 14; V gene: TRBV9; clone size: many; J gene: TRBJ1-4; CDR3 protein: CASSMGQGAEKLFF; CDR3 DNA: TGTGCCAGCAGCATGGGACAGGGCGCTGAAAAACTGTTTTTT
D gene: TRBD2; CDR3 length: 15; V gene: TRBV6-5; clone size: few; J gene: TRBJ2-3; CDR3 protein: CASSRSGLDPDTQYF; CDR3 DNA: TGTGCCAGCAGTCGATCCGGACTAGACCCAGATACGCAGTATTTT
D gene: -; CDR3 length: 15; V gene: TRBV28; clone size: many; J gene: TRBJ1-1; CDR3 protein: CASSPLWVGDTEAFF; CDR3 DNA: TGTGCCAGCAGTCCCCTTTGGGTTGGGGACACTGAAGCTTTCTTT
D gene: TRBD1; CDR3 length: 18; V gene: TRBV7-2; clone size: many; J gene: TRBJ1-2; CDR3 protein: CASSNLRGDRVLNYGYTF; CDR3 DNA: TGTGCCAGCAGTAATCTCAGAGGGGACAGGGTATTAAACTATGGCTACACCTTC